Detailed here is one T cell receptor beta chain. Primers: 60 Vbeta forward and 13 Jbeta reverse. The assay was immunoSEQ multiplex PCR, and TCRdb's table has in-frame clones only and misses some. The sample carries 120,000 to 150,000 clones, more than 70% recorded once. The V segment lost 0 bases and the J segment 7 bases; nucleotides outside the gene matches: 7. From germline, CDR1 is SGHRS and CDR2 YFSETQ. The CDR3 runs 16 residues. These data originate in a study of cytomegalovirus exposure and HLA in healthy donors. Looking at the study overall: Inside one of the first data releases sat roughly 80 million unique TCRs taken from HLA-typed donors.

The TCR sequence derives from a male donor in good health and CMV-seropositive. The chain is built from TRBV5-1 and TRBJ2-1; 10 bases are a match to TRBD2. The sample consisted of PBMCs. CDR3 sequence: CASSLAAAGGRNEQFF. CDR3 bases: TGCGCCAGCAGCTTGGCCGCAGCGGGGGGGCGAAATGAGCAGTTCTTC.